Below, 13 T cell receptor beta chains from the same sample are listed, as sequenced in a study of identical twins. TCRdb passed the 5' RACE reads through MiXCR, listing each CDR3 protein once. Found here are about 690,000 distinct CDR3 sequences, 21% of them singletons; the top ten hold 4% to 4.5%. The same specimen was also included in a second study, on T cells expressing NK-cell markers.

The sequenced material came from PBMCs. The receptors were gathered from a woman between 18 and 29 years old in good health.

The chain has TRBV10-2 and TRBJ1-5, with D maybe TRBD1 (5 bases). Trimming pared 0 bases from V and 0 bases from J, leaving 6 bases between. The CDR3 loop spans 15 amino acids. Germline CDR1 and CDR2: WSHSY and SAAADI. CDR3 sequence (DNA): TGCGCCAGCAGTGAGTCGGGGGTTAGCAATCAGCCCCAGCATTTT. Translation gives CASSESGVSNQPQHF.

The chain couples TRBV4-3 to TRBJ2-1; 7 bases agree with TRBD1. The CDR3 is 18 amino acids. The V and J ends lost 0 bases and 5 bases, in that order; junction bases with no gene match: 13. Germline CDR1 reads LGHNA; CDR2 reads YSLEER. The DNA of the CDR3 is TGCGCCAGCAGCCAAGATGTGTTTGGGACAGTATCGGACAATGAGCAGTTCTTC. This gives the protein CASSQDVFGTVSDNEQFF.

This clonotype occurred a few times. This chain uses TRBV20-1 with TRBJ2-3; D possibly corresponds to TRBD1 (6 bases). Trimming took off 6 bases at V and 4 bases at J, with 11 bases between the two ends. The CDR3 is 12 amino acids. CDR1 and CDR2 from the germline V gene are DFQATT and SNEGSKA (reference sequence). Here the CDR3 reads CSAMPGADTQYF. For the CDR3, the DNA is TGCAGTGCCATGCCAGGGGCAGATACGCAGTATTTT.

At least ten counts were recorded for this clonotype. This chain uses TRBV27 with TRBJ2-1; TRBD2 aligns across 7 bases. J gave up 6 bases and V 6 bases, and 14 bases lay outside the gene matches. Germline V lookup: CDR1 MNHEY, CDR2 SMNVEV (reference sequence). CDR3 length: 16 amino acids. The CDR3 nucleotides read TGTGCCAGCAGGTCCCGTGGGAGCGGGGCCTCCAATGAGCAGTTCTTC. As protein: CASRSRGSGASNEQFF.

In its sample, this clonotype was seen many times. The gene calls are TRBV9 and TRBJ2-1; D tentatively fits TRBD1 or TRBD2 (5 bases each). With 0 bases removed from V and 7 bases from J, the gap between germline ends came to 17 bases. The CDR3 has 16 amino acids. From germline, CDR1 is SGDLS and CDR2 YYNGEE. The CDR3 nucleotides read TGTGCCAGCAGCGTAGTTCTGGGGGAGTCAAGGAATGAGCAGTTCTTC. Amino acid sequence: CASSVVLGESRNEQFF.

This clonotype was picked up a small number of times. The chain couples TRBV20-1 to TRBJ1-5; D gene unclear. Between the trimmed V and J ends, which lost 3 bases and 7 bases, there was a span of 16 bases. Germline V gives CDR1 DFQATT, CDR2 SNEGSKA (reference sequence). This CDR3 is built from 14 residues. This CDR3 reads CSASMGRVRQPQHF. Written as DNA, the CDR3 is TGCAGTGCTAGTATGGGCAGAGTGAGGCAGCCCCAGCATTTT.

Ten or more counts support this clonotype. The rearrangement links TRBV29-1 to TRBJ2-7; D perhaps matches TRBD2 (5 bases). The CDR3 sequence is 11 residues long. Germline V gene sequence: CDR1 SQVTM, CDR2 ANQGSEA. CDR3 nucleotide sequence: TGCAGTGTCGCCGGGACCTACGAGCAGTACTTC. Protein product: CSVAGTYEQYF.

V gene TRBV12-3 or TRBV12-4 combines with J gene TRBJ2-6; no clear D gene. The CDR3 contains 15 residues. Trimming removed 5 bases at V and 2 bases at J, with 10 bases between. The CDR3 sequence is CASSRRAAGANVLTF. In nucleotides, the CDR3 is TGTGCCAGCAGTCGAAGGGCTGCTGGGGCCAACGTCCTGACTTTC.

V and J are TRBV6-1 and TRBJ2-1; either TRBD1 or TRBD2 may supply D (6 bases each). Germline-derived CDR1 and CDR2 are MNHNS and SASEGT. The CDR3 extends over 13 amino acids. Trimming removed 6 bases from V and 15 bases from J, with 21 bases in between. CDR3 sequence (DNA): TGTGCCAGCAGAGTTACACTGGGGGGCTGGCCGTTCTTC. Its protein is CASRVTLGGWPFF.

The chain employs TRBV2 and TRBJ1-2, with unresolved D. V lost 2 bases, J lost 7 bases, and 8 bases lay in between. This CDR3 has 12 residues. Germline V gives CDR1 SNHLY, CDR2 FYNNEI. The CDR3 bases are TGTGCCAGCAGTGAACGGAGCGGTGGCTACACCTTC. Protein: CASSERSGGYTF. The variable domain in full, completed from reference TRBV2 and TRBJ1-2, reads EPEVTQTPSHQVTQMGQEVILRCVPISNHLYFYWYRQILGQKVEFLVSFYNNEISEKSEIFDDQFSVERPDGSNFTLKIRSTKLEDSAMYFCASSERSGGYTFGSGTRLTVV.

The rearrangement links TRBV20-1 to TRBJ2-7; TRBD1 matches 9 bases. The CDR3 runs to 14 residues. Looked up from germline, CDR1 is DFQATT and CDR2 is SNEGSKA (reference sequence). The V gene end was trimmed by 1 base and the J gene end by 3 bases; junction bases not matched to a gene: 4. CDR3 coding DNA: TGCAGTGCTAGAGCCGGGACAGGGAACTACGAGCAGTACTTC. The encoded protein is CSARAGTGNYEQYF.

The table lists this clonotype with a few counts. The chain recombines TRBV20-1 with TRBJ2-6, with D uncertain. This CDR3 comprises 12 residues. Trimming took 8 bases from V and 0 from J, leaving 5 bases between them. The germline CDR1 and CDR2 sequences are DFQATT and SNEGSKA (reference sequence). The CDR3 DNA reads TGCAGTTCCTACTCTGGGGCCAACGTCCTGACTTTC. Translated: CSSYSGANVLTF.

Many counts were recorded for this clonotype. J is TRBJ1-1 and V is TRBV29-1; unclear D gene. Deletions cut 5 bases from V and 4 bases from J, with 8 bases between. The CDR3 extends over 11 amino acids. Per germline, CDR1 SQVTM and CDR2 ANQGSEA. This CDR3 is CSVWGGTEAFF. The CDR3, as DNA: TGCAGCGTTTGGGGAGGCACTGAAGCTTTCTTT.